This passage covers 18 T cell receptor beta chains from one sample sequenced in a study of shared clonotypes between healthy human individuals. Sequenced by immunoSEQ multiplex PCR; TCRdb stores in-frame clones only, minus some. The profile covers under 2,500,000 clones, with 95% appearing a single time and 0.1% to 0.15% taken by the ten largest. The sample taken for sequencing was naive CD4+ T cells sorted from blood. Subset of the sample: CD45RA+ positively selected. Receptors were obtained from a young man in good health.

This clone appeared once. The CDR3 here is CASSSPPGQGDTGELFF. The CDR3 bases are TGTGCCAGCAGCTCTCCCCCGGGACAGGGCGATACCGGGGAGCTGTTTTTT. The rearrangement uses TRBV7-8 and TRBJ2-2, with TRBD1 matching 9 bases. In germline, CDR1 is SGHVS, CDR2 FQNEAQ. The CDR3 contains 17 residues. V dropped 4 bases and J dropped 5; count of bases not matched to a gene: 11.

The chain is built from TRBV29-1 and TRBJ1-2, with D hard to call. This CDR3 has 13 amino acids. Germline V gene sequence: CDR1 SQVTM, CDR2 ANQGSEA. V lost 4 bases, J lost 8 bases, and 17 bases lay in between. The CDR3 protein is CSVVLQDLRGYTF. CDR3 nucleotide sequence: TGCAGCGTTGTTCTCCAGGATCTAAGGGGCTACACCTTC.

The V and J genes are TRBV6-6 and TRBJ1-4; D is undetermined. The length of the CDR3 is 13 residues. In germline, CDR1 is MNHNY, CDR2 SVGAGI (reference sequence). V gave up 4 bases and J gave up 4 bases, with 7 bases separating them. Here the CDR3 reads CASSLRINEKLFF. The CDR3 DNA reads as TGTGCCAGCAGTTTACGGATTAATGAAAAACTGTTTTTT.

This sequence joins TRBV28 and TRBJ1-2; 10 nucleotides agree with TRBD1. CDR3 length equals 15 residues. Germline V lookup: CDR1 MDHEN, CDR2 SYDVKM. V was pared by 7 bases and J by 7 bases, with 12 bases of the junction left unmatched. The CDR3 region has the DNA TGTGCCAGCACCCTTAGACGGACAGGGGGTTTTGGCTACACCTTC. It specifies CASTLRRTGGFGYTF.

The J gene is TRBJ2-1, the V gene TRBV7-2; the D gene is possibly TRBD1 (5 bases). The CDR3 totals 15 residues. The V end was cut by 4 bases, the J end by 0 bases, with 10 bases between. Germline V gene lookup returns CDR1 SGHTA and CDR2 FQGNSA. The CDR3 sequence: CASSSTGSSYNEQFF. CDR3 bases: TGTGCCAGCAGCTCCACAGGTAGCTCCTACAATGAGCAGTTCTTC.

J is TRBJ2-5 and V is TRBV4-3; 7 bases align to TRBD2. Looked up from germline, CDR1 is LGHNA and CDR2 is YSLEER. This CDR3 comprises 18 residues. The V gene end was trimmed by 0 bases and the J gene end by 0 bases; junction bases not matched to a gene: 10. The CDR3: CASSQEVTGLTNQETQYF. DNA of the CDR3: TGCGCCAGCAGCCAAGAGGTCACGGGACTAACAAACCAAGAGACCCAGTACTTC.

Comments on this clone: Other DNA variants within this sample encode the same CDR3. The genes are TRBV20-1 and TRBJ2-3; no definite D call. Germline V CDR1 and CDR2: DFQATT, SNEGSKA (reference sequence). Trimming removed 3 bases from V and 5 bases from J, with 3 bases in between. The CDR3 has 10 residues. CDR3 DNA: TGCAGTGCTAGGCAAGATACGCAGTATTTT. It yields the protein CSARQDTQYF.

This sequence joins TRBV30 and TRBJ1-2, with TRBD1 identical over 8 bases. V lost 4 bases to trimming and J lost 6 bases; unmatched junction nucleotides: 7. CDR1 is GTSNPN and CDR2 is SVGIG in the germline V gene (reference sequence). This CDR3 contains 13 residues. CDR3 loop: CAWTLDRVDGYTF. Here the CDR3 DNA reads TGTGCCTGGACTTTGGACAGGGTCGATGGCTACACCTTC.

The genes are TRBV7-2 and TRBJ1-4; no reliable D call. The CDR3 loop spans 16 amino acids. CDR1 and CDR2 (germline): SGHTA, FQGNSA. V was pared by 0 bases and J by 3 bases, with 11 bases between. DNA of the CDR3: TGTGCCAGCAGCTTAGCCGCCGGGCAGGCTAATGAAAAACTGTTTTTT. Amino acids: CASSLAAGQANEKLFF.

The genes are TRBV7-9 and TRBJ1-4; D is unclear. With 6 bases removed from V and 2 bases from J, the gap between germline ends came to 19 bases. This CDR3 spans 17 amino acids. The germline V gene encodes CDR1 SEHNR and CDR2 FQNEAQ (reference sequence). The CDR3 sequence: CASSRTLVPATNEKLFF. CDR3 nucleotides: TGTGCCAGCAGTCGAACCCTCGTCCCGGCCACTAATGAAAAACTGTTTTTT. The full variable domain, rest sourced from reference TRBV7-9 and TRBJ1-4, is DTGVSQNPRHKITKRGQNVTFRCDPISEHNRLYWYRQTLGQGPEFLTYFQNEAQLEKSRLLSDRFSAERPKGSFSTLEIQRTEQGDSAMYLCASSRTLVPATNEKLFFGSGTQLSVL.

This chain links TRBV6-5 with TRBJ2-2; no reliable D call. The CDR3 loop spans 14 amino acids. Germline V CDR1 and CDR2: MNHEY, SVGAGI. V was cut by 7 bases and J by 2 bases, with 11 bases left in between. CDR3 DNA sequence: TGTGCCAGCACCGTGAATCTTAACACCGGGGAGCTGTTTTTT. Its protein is CASTVNLNTGELFF.

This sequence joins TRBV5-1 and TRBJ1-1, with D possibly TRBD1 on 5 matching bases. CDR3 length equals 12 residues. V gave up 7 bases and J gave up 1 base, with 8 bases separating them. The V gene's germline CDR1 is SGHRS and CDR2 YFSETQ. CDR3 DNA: TGCGCCAGCGGGGGGGAGAACACTGAAGCTTTCTTT. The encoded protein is CASGGENTEAFF.

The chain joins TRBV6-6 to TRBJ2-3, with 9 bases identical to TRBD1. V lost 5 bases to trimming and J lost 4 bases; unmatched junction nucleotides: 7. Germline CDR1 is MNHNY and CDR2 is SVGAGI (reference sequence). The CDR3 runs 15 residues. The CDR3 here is CASSRTGVGADTQYF. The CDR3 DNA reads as TGTGCCAGCAGTCGGACAGGGGTCGGGGCAGATACGCAGTATTTT.

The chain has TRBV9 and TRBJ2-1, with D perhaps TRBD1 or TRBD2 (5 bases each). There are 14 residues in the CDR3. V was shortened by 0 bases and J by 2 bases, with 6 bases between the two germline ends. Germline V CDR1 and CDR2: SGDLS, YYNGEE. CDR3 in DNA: TGTGCCAGCAGCGTAGGGGACCCCTACAATGAGCAGTTCTTC. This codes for CASSVGDPYNEQFF.

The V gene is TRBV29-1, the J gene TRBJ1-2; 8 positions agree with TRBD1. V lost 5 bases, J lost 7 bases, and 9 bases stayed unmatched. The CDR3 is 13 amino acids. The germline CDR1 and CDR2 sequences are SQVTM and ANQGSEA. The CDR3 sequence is CSVWTGNPLGYTF. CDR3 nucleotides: TGCAGCGTTTGGACAGGGAATCCCCTTGGCTACACCTTC.

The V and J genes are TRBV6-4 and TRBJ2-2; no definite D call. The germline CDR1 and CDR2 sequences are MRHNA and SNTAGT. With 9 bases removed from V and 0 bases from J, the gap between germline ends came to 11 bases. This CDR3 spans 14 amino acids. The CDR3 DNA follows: TGTGCCAGTCGGACGAACTCGAACACCGGGGAGCTGTTTTTT. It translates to CASRTNSNTGELFF.

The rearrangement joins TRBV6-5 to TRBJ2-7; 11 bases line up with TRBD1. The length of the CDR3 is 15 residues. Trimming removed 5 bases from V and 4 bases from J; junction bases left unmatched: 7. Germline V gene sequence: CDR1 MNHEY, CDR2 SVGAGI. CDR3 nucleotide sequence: TGTGCCAGCAGTCGAGTAGGGACAGGGGGTTACGAGCAGTACTTC. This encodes CASSRVGTGGYEQYF.

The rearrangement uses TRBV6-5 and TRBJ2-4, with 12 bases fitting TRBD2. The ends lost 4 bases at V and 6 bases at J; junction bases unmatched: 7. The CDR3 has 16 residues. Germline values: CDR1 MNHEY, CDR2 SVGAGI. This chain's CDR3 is CASSSSGGAPGNIQYF. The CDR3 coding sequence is TGTGCCAGCAGTTCTAGCGGGGGGGCTCCTGGAAACATTCAGTACTTC.